These 7 T cell receptor beta chains were sequenced from one sample in a study of T cells in Graves' hyperthyroidism and ophthalmopathy. From RNA transcripts, TCR beta CDR3 regions were amplified. Initially, a first-round RT-PCR of the TCR CDR3 employed the HTBI primer set. One entry per CDR3 protein results from TCRdb running MiXCR on the multiplex PCR reads. This table holds roughly 500,000 distinct CDR3 sequences, approximately 15% found once. The sequenced sample consisted of blood. These receptors originate from a woman aged 30 to 39 with Graves' hyperthyroidism that later progressed to Graves' ophthalmopathy.

As regards this clonotype: A much larger clone differs by one base, so this may be a read error. A read error is likely, as this CDR3 ends without the conserved phenylalanine or tryptophan. J is TRBJ2-3 and V is TRBV30, with 8 bases that match TRBD1. Germline V gene sequence: CDR1 GTSNPN, CDR2 SVGIG (reference sequence). CDR3 length equals 13 residues. Trimming cost V 2 bases and J 4 bases; bases outside gene matches: 2. The CDR3 coding sequence is TGTGCCTGGAGTAGGACAGGGCCAGATACGCAGTATTCT. This codes for CAWSRTGPDTQYS.

V is TRBV19 and J is TRBJ2-5; perhaps TRBD1 as D (5 bases). Trimming removed 3 bases from V and 10 bases from J, with 21 bases in between. The V gene's germline CDR1 is LNHDA and CDR2 SQIVND (reference sequence). The CDR3 has 15 amino acids. CDR3 nucleotides: TGTGCCAGTAGTATTGGAAAGGGGATGCAAGATGACCAGTACTTC. Protein sequence: CASSIGKGMQDDQYF.

This clonotype occurred once. Germline is not matched at one junction end, which may reflect a read error. The rearrangement uses TRBV20-1 and TRBJ2-3; possible D gene TRBD2, 5 bases. The CDR3 sequence is 13 residues long. CDR1 and CDR2 (germline): DFQATT, SNEGSKA (reference sequence). This chain's CDR3 is CSAGDYLTDTQYF. The CDR3 DNA reads as TGCAGTGCTGGAGACTACCTAACAGATACGCAGTATTTT.

At least ten counts were recorded for this clonotype. The chain uses TRBV28 and TRBJ1-2; 7 nucleotides agree with TRBD1. Losses at the gene ends were 5 bases for V and 5 bases for J; bases not matched to a gene: 8. The CDR3 runs to 14 residues. Per the germline V gene, CDR1 is MDHEN and CDR2 is SYDVKM. Here the CDR3 DNA reads TGTGCCAGCAGTACCTCGACAGGGCGTTATGGCTACACCTTC. Translation gives CASSTSTGRYGYTF.

The chain has TRBV20-1 and TRBJ2-7; 7 nucleotides align to TRBD1. The CDR3 covers 13 residues. Germline lookup yields CDR1 DFQATT and CDR2 SNEGSKA (reference sequence). With V trimmed by 6 bases and J by 5 bases, 10 bases remained unmatched. This CDR3 is CSALGQAKHEQYF. In nucleotides, the CDR3 is TGCAGTGCACTCGGACAGGCGAAGCACGAGCAGTACTTC.

Only a few counts were recorded for this clonotype. This chain joins TRBV6-2 or TRBV6-3 and TRBJ2-7, with D perhaps TRBD1 (5 bases). Trimming stripped 6 bases from V and 0 bases from J, with 12 bases between. There are 14 residues in the CDR3. CDR1 is MNHEY, CDR2 SVGEGT, per germline. CDR3 bases: TGTGCCAGCAGAGTTTGGCAGGGCTCCTACGAGCAGTACTTC. This sequence encodes CASRVWQGSYEQYF.

This clonotype was recorded many times. This chain uses TRBV3-1 with TRBJ1-1; D is possibly TRBD1 (5 bases). CDR3 size: 13 residues. V shed 4 bases and J shed 10 bases, with 16 bases lying between them. Germline values: CDR1 LGHDT, CDR2 YNNKEL (reference sequence). CDR3 bases: TGTGCCAGCAGCCCCTCTTGGGACCCGGGAGCTTTCTTT. Amino acids: CASSPSWDPGAFF.